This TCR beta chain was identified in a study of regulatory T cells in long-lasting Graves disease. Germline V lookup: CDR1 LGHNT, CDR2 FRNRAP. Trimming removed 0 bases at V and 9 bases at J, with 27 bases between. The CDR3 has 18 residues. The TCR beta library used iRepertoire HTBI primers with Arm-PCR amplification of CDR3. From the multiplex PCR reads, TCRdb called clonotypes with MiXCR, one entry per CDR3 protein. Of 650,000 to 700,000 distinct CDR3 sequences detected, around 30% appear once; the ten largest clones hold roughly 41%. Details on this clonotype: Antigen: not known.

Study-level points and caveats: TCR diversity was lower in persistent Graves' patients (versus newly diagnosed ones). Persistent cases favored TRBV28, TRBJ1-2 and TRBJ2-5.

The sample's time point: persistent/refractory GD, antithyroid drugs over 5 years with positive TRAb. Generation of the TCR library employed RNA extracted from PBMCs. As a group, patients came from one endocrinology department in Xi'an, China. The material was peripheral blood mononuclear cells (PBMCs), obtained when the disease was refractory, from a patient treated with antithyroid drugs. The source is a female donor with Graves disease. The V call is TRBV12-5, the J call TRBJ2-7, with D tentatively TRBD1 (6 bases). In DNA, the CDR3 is TGTGCTAGTGGTTTGGTATTAACAGGGCGGGCTCCATTGGACGGGCAGTACTTC. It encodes CASGLVLTGRAPLDGQYF.